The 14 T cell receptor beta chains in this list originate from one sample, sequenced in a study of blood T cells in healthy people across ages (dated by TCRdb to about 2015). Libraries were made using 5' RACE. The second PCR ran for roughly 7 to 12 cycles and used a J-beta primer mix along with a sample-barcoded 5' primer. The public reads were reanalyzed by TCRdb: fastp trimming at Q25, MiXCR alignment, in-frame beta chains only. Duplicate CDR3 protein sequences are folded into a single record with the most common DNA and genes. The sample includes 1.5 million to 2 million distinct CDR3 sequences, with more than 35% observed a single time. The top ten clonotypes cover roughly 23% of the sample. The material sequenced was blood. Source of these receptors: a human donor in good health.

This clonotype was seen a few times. This CDR3 reads CASSLYTGTIFSGANVLTF. The CDR3 coding sequence is TGTGCCAGCAGCTTATACACAGGGACCATTTTTTCTGGGGCCAACGTCCTGACTTTC. The chain joins TRBV7-2 to TRBJ2-6; D is perhaps TRBD1 (6 bases). Germline loops: CDR1 SGHTA, CDR2 FQGNSA. The CDR3 sequence is 19 residues long. Trimming stripped 2 bases from V and 1 base from J, with 18 bases between.

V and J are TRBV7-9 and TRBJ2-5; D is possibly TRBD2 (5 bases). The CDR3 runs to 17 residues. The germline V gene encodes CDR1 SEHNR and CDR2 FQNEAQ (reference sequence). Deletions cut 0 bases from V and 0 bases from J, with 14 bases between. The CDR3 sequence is CASSLAGGPADQETQYF. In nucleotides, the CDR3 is TGTGCCAGCAGCTTAGCGGGCGGACCAGCGGACCAAGAGACCCAGTACTTC.

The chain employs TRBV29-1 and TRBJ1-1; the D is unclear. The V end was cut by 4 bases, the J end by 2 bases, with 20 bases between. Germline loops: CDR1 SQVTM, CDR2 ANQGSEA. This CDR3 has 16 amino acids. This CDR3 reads CSVVRHPSEANTEAFF. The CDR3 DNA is TGCAGCGTTGTTCGTCACCCCTCAGAAGCTAACACTGAAGCTTTCTTT.

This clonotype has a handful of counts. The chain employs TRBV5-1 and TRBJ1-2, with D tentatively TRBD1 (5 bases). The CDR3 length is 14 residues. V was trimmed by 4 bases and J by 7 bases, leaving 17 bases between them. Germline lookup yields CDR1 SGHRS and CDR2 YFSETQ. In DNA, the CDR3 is TGCGCCAGCAGCCCCCCAGGGCGTGTCGGTGGCTACACCTTC. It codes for CASSPPGRVGGYTF. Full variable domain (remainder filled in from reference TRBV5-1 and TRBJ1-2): KAGVTQTPRYLIKTRGQQVTLSCSPISGHRSVSWYQQTPGQGLQFLFEYFSETQRNKGNFPGRFSGRQFSNSRSEMNVSTLELGDSALYLCASSPPGRVGGYTFGSGTRLTVV.

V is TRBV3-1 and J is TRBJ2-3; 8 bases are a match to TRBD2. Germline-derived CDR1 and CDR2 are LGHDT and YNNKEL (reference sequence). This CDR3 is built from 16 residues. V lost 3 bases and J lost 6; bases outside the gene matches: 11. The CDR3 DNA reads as TGTGCCAGCAGCCATAGCTATAGCGGGGTCTACGATACGCAGTATTTT. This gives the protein CASSHSYSGVYDTQYF.

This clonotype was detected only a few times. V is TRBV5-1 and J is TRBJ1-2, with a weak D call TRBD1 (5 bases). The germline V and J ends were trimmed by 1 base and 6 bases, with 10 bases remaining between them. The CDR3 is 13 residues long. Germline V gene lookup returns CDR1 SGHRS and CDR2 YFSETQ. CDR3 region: CASSLIGTDGYTF. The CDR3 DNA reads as TGCGCCAGCAGCTTGATCGGGACGGATGGCTACACCTTC.

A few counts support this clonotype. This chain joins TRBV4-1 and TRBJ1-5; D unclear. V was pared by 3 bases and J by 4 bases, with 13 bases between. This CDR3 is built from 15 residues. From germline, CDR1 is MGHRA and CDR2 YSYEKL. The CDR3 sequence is CASSHSDRGNQPQHF. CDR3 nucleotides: TGCGCCAGCAGCCATTCCGACCGTGGAAATCAGCCCCAGCATTTT.

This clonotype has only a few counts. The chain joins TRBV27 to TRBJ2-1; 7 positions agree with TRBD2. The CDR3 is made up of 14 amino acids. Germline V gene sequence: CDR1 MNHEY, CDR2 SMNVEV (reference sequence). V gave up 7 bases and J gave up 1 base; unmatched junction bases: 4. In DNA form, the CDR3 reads TGTGCCAGCACCAGCGGGATTTCCTACAATGAGCAGTTCTTC. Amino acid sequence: CASTSGISYNEQFF.

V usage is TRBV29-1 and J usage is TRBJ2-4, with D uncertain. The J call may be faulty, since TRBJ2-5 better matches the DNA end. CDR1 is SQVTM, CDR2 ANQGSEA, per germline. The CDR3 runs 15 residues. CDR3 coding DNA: TGCAGCGTTGAACCGTTAGAACTAATCACGGAGACCCAGTACTTC. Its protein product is CSVEPLELITETQYF.

The CDR3 DNA follows: TGTGCCAGCAGTTTAAGTAGACATTCACCCCTCCACTTT. Translated, it gives CASSLSRHSPLHF. The V and J genes are TRBV28 and TRBJ1-6; D unresolved. The length of the CDR3 is 13 residues. V shed 2 bases and J shed 8 bases, with 7 bases lying between them. Germline V gene sequence: CDR1 MDHEN, CDR2 SYDVKM.

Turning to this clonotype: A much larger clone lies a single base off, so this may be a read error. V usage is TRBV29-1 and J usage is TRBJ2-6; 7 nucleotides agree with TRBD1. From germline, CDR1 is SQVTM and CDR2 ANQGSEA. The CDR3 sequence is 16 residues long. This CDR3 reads CSAETGYLSGANVPTF. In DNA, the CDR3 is TGCAGCGCCGAGACAGGGTACCTATCTGGGGCCAACGTCCCGACTTTC.

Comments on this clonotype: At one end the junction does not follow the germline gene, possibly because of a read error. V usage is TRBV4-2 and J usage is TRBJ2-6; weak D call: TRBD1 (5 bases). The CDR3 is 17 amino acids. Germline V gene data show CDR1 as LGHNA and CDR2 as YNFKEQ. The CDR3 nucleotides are TGTGCCAGCAGCCAGGGGTCCCTATACTCTGGGGCCAACATCCTGACTTTC. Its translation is CASSQGSLYSGANILTF.

In DNA form, the CDR3 reads TGCGCCAGCAGCCAAGATGTGAAGGGGGGTAGCAACACTGAAGCTTTCTTT. Translating gives CASSQDVKGGSNTEAFF. The rearrangement links TRBV4-3 to TRBJ1-1; tentative D call: TRBD1 (6 bases). V lost 0 bases and J 2 bases, leaving 16 bases between the germline ends. Germline V gene data show CDR1 as LGHNA and CDR2 as YSLEER. There are 17 residues in the CDR3.

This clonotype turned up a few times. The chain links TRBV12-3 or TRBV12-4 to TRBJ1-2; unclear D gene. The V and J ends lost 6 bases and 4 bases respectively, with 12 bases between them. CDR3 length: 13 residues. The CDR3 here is CASSPGETYGYTF. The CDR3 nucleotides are TGTGCCAGCAGCCCCGGGGAAACCTATGGCTACACCTTC.